This T cell receptor (beta chain) is from a study of cytomegalovirus exposure and HLA in healthy donors. Study as a whole: A prior analysis found about 110 million unique TCR beta sequences from some 200 million T cells.

Findings and limits, study-wide: TCR beta sequences numbering 16,951 were associated with HLA alleles at 0.05 false discovery rate in a later analysis.

The PCR made use of 60 Vbeta and 13 Jbeta primers. Method: immunoSEQ multiplex PCR; TCRdb's copy keeps in-frame clones and lacks some. In the table there are some 180,000 clones, 76% of which are singletons. In the case of this clone: Antigen unknown.

Germline lookup yields CDR1 MGHRA and CDR2 YSYEKL. Trimming shortened V by 5 bases and J by 4 bases, and 11 bases separated the two germline ends. The CDR3 length is 13 residues. Sequenced material: PBMCs. This rearrangement joins TRBV4-1 to TRBJ1-2; D may be TRBD1 (5 bases). The source is a man between 18 and 35 years old in good health and CMV-seronegative. The CDR3 DNA reads as TGCGCCAGCAGCTCGGGGGACCTCTATGGCTACACCTTC. Its protein product is CASSSGDLYGYTF.